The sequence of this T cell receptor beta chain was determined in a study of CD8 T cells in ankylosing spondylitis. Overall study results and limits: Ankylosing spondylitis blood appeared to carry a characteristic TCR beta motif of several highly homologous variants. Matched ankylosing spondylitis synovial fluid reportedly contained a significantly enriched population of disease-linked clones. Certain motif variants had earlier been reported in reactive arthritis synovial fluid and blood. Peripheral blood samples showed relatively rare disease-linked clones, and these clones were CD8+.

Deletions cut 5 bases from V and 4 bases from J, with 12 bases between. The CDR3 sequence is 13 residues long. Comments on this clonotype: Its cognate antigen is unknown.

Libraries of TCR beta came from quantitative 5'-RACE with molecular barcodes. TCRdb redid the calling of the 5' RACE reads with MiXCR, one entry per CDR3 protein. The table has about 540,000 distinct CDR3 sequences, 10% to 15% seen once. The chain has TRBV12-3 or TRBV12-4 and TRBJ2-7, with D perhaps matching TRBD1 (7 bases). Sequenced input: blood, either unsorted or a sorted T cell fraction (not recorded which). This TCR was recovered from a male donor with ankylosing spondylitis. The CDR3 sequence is CASSNQGGYEQYF. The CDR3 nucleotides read TGTGCCAGCAGTAACCAGGGGGGATACGAGCAGTACTTC.